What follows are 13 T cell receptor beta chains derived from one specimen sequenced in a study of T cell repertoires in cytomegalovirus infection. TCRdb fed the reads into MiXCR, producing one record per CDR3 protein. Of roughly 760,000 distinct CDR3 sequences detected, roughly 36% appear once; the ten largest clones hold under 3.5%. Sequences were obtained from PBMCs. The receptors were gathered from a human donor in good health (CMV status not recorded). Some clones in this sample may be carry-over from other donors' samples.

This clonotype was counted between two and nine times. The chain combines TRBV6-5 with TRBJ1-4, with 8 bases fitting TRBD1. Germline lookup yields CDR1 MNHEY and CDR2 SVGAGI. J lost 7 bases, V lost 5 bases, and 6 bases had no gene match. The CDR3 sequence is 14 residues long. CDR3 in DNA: TGTGCCAGCAGTCAGACAGGGACAGGTGAAAAACTGTTTTTT. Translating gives CASSQTGTGEKLFF.

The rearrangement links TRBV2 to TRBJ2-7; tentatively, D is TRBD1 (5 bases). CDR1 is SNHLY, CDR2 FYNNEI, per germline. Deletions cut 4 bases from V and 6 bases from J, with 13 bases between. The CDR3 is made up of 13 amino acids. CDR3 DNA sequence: TGTGCCAGCAGTGGGGGCCCCGTCGCCGAGCAGTACTTC. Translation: CASSGGPVAEQYF.

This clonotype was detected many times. CDR3 sequence (DNA): TGTGCCAGCAGCTCCAATGGGGGTATGGAGACCCAGTACTTC. Protein sequence: CASSSNGGMETQYF. V and J are TRBV7-2 and TRBJ2-5, with D tentatively TRBD1 or TRBD2 (5 bases each). CDR3 length equals 14 residues. Per the germline V gene, CDR1 is SGHTA and CDR2 is FQGNSA. V lost 4 bases to trimming and J lost 5 bases, with 14 bases between them.

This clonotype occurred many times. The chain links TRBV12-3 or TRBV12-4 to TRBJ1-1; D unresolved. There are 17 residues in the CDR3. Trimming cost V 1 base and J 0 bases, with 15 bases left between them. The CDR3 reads CASSLVPRTVLNTEAFF. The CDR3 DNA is TGTGCCAGCAGTTTAGTCCCCCGTACAGTGTTGAACACTGAAGCTTTCTTT.

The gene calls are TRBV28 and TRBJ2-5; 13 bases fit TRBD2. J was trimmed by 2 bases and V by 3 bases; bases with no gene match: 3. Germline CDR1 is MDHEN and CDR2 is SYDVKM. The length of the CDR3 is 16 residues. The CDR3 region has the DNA TGTGCCAGCAGTTTTACGGGACTAGCGGGACAAGAGACCCAGTACTTC. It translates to CASSFTGLAGQETQYF.

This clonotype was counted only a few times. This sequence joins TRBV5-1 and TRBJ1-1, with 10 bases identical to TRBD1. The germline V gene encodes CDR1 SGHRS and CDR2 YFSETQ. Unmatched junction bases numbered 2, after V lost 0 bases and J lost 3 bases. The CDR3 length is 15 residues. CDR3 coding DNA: TGCGCCAGCAGCTTGGGGACAGGGGGATACACTGAAGCTTTCTTT. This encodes CASSLGTGGYTEAFF.

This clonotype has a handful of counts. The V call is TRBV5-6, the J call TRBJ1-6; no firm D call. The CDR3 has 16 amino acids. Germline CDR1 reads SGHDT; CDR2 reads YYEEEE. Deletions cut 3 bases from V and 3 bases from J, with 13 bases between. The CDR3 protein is CASSSPNTFYNSPLHF. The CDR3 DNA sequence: TGTGCCAGCAGCTCCCCCAACACCTTCTATAATTCACCCCTCCACTTT.

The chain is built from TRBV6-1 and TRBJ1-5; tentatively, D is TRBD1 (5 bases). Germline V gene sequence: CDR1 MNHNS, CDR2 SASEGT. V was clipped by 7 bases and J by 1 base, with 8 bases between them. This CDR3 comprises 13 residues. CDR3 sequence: CASIDRSNQPQHF. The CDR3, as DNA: TGTGCCAGCATCGACAGAAGCAATCAGCCCCAGCATTTT.

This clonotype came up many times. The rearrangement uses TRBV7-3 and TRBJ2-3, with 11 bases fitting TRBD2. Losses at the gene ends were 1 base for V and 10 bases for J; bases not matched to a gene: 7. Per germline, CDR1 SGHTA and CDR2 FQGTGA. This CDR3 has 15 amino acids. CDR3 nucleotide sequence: TGTGCCAGCAGCTTAAGTAGCGGGGGGGCCTTCTCGCAGTATTTT. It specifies CASSLSSGGAFSQYF.

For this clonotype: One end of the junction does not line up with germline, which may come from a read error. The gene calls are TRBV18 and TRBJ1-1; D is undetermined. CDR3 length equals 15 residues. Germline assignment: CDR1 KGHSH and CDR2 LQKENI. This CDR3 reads CASSPGARVPAEALF. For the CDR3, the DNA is TGTGCCAGCTCACCGGGAGCTCGGGTTCCCGCTGAAGCTTTATTT.

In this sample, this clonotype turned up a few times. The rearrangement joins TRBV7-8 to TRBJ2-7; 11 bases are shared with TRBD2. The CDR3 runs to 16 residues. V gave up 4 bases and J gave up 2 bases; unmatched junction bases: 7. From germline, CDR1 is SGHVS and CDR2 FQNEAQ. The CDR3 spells CASSSILAGGTYEQYF. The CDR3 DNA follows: TGTGCCAGCAGCTCCATCCTAGCGGGAGGAACCTACGAGCAGTACTTC.

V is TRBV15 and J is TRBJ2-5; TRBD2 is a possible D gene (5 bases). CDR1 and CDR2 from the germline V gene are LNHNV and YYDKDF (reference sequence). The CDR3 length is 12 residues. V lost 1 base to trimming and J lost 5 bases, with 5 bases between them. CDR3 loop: CATSRVAETQYF. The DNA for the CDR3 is TGTGCCACCAGCAGAGTAGCGGAGACCCAGTACTTC.

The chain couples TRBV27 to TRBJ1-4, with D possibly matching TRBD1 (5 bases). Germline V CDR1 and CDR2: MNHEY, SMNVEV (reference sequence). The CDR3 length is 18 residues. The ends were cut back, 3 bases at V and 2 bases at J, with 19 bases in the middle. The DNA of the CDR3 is TGTGCCAGCAGTTTCCGGGGACGGTCACCGTCCACTAATGAAAAACTGTTTTTT. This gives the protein CASSFRGRSPSTNEKLFF.